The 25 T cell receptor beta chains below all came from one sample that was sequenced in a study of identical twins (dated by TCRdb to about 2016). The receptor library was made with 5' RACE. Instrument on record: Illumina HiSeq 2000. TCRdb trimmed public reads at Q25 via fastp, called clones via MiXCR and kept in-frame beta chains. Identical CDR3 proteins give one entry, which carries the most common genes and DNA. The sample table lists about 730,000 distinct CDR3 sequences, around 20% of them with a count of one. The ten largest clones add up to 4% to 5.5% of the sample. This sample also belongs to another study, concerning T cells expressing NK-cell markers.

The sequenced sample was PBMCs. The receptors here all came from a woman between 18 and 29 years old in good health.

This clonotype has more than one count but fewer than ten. CDR3: CASSVGGDRGVGSEQYF. The CDR3 DNA reads TGCGCCAGCAGCGTCGGAGGGGACCGAGGGGTGGGGAGCGAGCAGTACTTC. This chain joins TRBV5-1 and TRBJ2-7, with a tentative D call TRBD2 (6 bases). V was pared by 4 bases and J by 6 bases, with 26 bases between. The CDR3 spans 17 residues. The germline V gene has CDR1 SGHRS and CDR2 YFSETQ.

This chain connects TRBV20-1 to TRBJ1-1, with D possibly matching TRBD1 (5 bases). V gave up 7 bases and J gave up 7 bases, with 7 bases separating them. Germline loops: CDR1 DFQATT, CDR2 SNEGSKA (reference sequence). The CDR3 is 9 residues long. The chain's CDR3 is CSGGGEAFF. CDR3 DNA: TGCAGTGGGGGGGGTGAAGCTTTCTTT.

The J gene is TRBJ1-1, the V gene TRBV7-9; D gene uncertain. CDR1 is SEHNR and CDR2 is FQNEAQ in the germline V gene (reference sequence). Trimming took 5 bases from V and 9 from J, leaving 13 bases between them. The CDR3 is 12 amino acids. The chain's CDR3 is CASSLPTIKAFF. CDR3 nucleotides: TGTGCCAGCAGCCTTCCGACGATTAAAGCTTTCTTT.

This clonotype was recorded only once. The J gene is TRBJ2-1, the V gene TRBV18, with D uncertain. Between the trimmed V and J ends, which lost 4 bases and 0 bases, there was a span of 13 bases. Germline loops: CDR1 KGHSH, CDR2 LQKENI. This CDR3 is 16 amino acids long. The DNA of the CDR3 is TGTGCCAGCTCACGCCTTGGCGTAAGCTCCTACAATGAGCAGTTCTTC. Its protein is CASSRLGVSSYNEQFF.

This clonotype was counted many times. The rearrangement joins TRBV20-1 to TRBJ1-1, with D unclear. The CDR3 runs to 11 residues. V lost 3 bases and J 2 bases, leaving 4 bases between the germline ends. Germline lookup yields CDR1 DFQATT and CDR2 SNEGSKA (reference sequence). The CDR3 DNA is TGCAGTGCTAGTGCAAACACTGAAGCTTTCTTT. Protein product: CSASANTEAFF.

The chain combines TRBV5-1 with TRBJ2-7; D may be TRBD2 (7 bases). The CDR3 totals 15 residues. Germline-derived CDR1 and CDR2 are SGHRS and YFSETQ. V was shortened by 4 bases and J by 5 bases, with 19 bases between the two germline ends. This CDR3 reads CASSVQLGGLNEQYF. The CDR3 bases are TGCGCCAGCAGCGTCCAGTTGGGGGGGCTAAACGAGCAGTACTTC.

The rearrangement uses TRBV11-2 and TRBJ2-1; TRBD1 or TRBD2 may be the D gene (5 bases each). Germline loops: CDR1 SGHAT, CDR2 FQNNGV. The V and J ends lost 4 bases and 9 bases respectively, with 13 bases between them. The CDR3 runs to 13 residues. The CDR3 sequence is CASSWDPSSEQFF. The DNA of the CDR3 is TGTGCCAGCAGCTGGGACCCCTCTTCTGAGCAGTTCTTC.

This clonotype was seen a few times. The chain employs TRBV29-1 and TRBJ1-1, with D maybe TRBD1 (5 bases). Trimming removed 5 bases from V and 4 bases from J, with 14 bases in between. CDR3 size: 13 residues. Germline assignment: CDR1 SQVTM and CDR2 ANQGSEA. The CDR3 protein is CSVRVQGVTEAFF. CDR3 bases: TGCAGCGTTCGCGTCCAGGGAGTCACTGAAGCTTTCTTT.

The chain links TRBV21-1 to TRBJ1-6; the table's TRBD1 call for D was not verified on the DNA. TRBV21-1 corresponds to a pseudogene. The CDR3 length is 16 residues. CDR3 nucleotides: TGTGCCAGCAGCAAAGGGACGGGGGGAGGTGGTTCACCCCTCCACTTT. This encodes CASSKGTGGGGSPLHF.

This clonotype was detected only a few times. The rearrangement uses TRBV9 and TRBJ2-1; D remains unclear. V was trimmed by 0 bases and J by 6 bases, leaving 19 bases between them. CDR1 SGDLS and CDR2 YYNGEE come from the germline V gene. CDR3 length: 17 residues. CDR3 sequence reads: CASSVAVRSQLGNEQFF. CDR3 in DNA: TGTGCCAGCAGCGTAGCTGTGCGGTCTCAACTGGGCAATGAGCAGTTCTTC. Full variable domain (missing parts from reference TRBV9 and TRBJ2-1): DSGVTQTPKHLITATGQRVTLRCSPRSGDLSVYWYQQSLDQGLQFLIQYYNGEERAKGNILERFSAQQFPDLHSELNLSSLELGDSALYFCASSVAVRSQLGNEQFFGPGTRLTVL.

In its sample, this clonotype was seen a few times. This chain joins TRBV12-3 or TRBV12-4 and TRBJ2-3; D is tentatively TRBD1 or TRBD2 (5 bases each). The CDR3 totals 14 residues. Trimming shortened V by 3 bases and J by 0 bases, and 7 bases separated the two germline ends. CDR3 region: CASSFWGSTDTQYF. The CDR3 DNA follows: TGTGCCAGCAGTTTTTGGGGGAGCACAGATACGCAGTATTTT.

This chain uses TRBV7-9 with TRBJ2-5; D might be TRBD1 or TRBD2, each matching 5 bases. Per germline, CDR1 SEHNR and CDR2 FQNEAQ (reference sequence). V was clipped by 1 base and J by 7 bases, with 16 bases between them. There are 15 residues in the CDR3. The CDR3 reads CASSLEGPKKRTQYF. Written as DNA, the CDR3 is TGTGCCAGCAGCTTAGAGGGACCCAAAAAGCGGACCCAGTACTTC.

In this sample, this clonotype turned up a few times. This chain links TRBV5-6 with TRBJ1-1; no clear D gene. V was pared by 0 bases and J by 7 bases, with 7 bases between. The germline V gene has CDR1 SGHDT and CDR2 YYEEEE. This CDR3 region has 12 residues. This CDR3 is CASSLAAYEAFF. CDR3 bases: TGTGCCAGCAGCTTGGCCGCGTATGAAGCTTTCTTT.

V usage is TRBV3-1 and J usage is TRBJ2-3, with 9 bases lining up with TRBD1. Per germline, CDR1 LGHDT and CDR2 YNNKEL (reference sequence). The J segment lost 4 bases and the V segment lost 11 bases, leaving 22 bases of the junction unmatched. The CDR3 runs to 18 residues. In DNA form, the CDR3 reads TGTGCCTGCTGCCCGGTCTTCTACAGGGGGCGGGTGGCAGATACGCAGTATTTT. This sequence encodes CACCPVFYRGRVADTQYF.

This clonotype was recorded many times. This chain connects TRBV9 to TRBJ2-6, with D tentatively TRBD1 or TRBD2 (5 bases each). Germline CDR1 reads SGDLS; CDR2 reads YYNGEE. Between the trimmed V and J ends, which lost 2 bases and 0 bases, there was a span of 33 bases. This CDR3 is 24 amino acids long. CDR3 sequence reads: CASSVLGADAWGVRRTSGANVLTF. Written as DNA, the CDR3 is TGTGCCAGCAGCGTCCTAGGGGCCGACGCTTGGGGAGTTCGTCGAACCTCTGGGGCCAACGTCCTGACTTTC.

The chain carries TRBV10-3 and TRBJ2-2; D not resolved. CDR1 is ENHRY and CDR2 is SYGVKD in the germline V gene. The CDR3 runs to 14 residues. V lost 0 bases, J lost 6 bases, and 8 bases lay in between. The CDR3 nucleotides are TGTGCCATCAGTGAGTCGAATTGGGCCGGGGAGCTGTTTTTT. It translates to CAISESNWAGELFF.

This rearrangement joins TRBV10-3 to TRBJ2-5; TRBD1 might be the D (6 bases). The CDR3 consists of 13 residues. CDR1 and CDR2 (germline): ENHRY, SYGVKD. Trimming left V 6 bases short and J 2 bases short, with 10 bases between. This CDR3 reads CAIRGQSQETQYF. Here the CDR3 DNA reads TGTGCCATCAGAGGACAGTCTCAAGAGACCCAGTACTTC.

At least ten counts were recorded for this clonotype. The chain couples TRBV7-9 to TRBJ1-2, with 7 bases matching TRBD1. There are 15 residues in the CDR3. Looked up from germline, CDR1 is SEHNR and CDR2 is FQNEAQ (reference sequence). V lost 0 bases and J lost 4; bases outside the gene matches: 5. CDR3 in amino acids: CASSLAGGAGYGYTF. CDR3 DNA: TGTGCCAGCAGCTTAGCAGGGGGCGCGGGCTATGGCTACACCTTC.

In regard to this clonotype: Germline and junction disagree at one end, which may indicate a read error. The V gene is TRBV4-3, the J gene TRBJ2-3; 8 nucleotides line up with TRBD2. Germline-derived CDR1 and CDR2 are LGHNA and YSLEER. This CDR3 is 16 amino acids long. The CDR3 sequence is CASSQGWAGGSDMQYF. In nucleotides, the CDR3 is TGCGCCAGCAGCCAAGGTTGGGCGGGAGGCTCAGATATGCAGTATTTT.

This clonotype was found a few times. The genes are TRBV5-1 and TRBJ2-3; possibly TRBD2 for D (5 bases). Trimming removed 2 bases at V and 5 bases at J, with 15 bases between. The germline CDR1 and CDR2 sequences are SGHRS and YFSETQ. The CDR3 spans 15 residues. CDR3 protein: CASSFGAGGGDTQYF. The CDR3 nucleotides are TGCGCCAGCAGCTTTGGTGCAGGAGGCGGAGATACGCAGTATTTT. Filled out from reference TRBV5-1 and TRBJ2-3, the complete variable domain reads KAGVTQTPRYLIKTRGQQVTLSCSPISGHRSVSWYQQTPGQGLQFLFEYFSETQRNKGNFPGRFSGRQFSNSRSEMNVSTLELGDSALYLCASSFGAGGGDTQYFGPGTRLTVL.

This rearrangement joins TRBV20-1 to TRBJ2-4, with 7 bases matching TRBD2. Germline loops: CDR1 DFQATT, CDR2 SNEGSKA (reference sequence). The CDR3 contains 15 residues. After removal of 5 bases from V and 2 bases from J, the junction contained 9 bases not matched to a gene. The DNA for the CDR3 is TGCAGTGCTGGGGGGGGAGCGGGGACCAAAAACATTCAGTACTTC. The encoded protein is CSAGGGAGTKNIQYF.

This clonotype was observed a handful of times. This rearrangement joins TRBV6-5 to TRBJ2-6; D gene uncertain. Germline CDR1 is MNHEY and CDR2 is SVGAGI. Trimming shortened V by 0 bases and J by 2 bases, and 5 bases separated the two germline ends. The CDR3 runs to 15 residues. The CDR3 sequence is CASSYSTPGANVLTF. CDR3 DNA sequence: TGTGCCAGCAGTTACTCGACACCTGGGGCCAACGTCCTGACTTTC.

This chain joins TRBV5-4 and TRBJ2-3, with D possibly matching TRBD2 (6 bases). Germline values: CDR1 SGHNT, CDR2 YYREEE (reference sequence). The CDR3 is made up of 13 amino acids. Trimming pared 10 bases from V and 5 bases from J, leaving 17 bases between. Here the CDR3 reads CAGRGLEGDTQYF. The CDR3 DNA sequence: TGTGCCGGCCGGGGACTCGAGGGAGATACGCAGTATTTT.

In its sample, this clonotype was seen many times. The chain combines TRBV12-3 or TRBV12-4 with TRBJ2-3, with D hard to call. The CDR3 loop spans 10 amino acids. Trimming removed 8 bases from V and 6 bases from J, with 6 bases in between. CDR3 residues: CASQRDTQYF. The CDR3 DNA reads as TGTGCCAGCCAAAGGGATACGCAGTATTTT.

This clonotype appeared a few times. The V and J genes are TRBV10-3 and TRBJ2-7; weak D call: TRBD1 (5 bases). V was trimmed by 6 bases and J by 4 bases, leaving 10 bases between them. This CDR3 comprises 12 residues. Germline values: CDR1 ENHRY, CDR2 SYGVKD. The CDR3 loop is CAIRATDYEQYF. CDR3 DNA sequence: TGTGCCATCAGGGCGACAGATTACGAGCAGTACTTC.